The present TCR beta chain was sequenced within a study of shared clonotypes between healthy human individuals. The data were produced by immunoSEQ multiplex PCR, yet TCRdb's version contains in-frame clones alone and is incomplete. The sample includes some 2,000,000 clones, nearly 97% of them seen just once. This CDR3 comprises 14 residues. Trimming left V 9 bases short and J 0 bases short, with 12 bases between. From germline, CDR1 is SGHRS and CDR2 YFSETQ. This receptor was taken from a man aged 18 to 35 in good health. Specimen: naive CD4+ T cells sorted from blood. Sample subset: CD45RA+ positively selected. This chain links TRBV5-1 with TRBJ2-2; D is ambiguous. The chain's CDR3 is CATTDNSNTGELFF. For the CDR3, the DNA is TGCGCCACCACGGATAACTCGAACACCGGGGAGCTGTTTTTT.